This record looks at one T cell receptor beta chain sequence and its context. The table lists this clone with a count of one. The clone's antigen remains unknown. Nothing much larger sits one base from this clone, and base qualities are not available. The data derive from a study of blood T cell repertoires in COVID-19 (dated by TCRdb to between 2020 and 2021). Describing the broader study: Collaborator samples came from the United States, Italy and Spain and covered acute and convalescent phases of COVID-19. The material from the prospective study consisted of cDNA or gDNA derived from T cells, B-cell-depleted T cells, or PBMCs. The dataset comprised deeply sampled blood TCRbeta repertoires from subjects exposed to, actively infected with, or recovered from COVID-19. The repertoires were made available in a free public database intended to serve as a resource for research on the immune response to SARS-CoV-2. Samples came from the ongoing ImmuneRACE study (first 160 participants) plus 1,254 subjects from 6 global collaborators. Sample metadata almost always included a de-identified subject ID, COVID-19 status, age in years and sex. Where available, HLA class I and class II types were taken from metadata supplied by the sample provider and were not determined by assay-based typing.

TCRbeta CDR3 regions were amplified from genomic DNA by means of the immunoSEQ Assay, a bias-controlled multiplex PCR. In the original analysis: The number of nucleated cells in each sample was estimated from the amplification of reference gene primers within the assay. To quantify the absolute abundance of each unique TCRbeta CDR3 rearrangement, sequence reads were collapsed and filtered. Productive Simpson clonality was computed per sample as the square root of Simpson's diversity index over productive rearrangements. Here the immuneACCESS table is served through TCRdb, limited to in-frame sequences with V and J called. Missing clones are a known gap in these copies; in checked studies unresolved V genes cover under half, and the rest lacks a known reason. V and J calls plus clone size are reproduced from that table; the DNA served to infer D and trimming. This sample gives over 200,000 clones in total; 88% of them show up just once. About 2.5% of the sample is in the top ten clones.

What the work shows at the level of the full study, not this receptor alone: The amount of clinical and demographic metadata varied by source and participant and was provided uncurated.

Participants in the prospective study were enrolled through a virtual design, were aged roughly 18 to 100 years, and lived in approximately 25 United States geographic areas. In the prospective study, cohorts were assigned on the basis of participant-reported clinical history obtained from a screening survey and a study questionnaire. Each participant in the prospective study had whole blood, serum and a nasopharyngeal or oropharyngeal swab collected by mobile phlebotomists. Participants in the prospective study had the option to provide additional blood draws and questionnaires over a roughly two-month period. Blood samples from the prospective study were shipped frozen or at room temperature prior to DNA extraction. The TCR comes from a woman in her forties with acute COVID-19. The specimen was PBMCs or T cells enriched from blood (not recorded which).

The CDR3 reads as follows: CASSVDGGGSSSYNEQFF. In nucleotides, the sequence is TGTGCCAGCAGCGTAGATGGCGGGGGGTCAAGCTCCTACAATGAGCAGTTCTTC. Recombination connected TRBV9 to TRBJ2-1; 8 bases in the middle match TRBD2. Based on the germline V gene, the CDR1 and CDR2 sequences are SGDLS and YYNGEE. V lost 0 bases and J lost 0 bases, and the count of bases not matched to a germline gene is 8. The CDR3 contains 18 residues, cysteine and phenylalanine counted. Of the read, only the CDR3 DNA is kept; its 54 bases are in frame from base 1.